The clone carrying this T cell receptor (beta chain) was detected only a few times. Its antigen is as yet unknown. This entry comes from a study of post-analysis software for immune sequencing data. Findings and limits, study-wide: Samples from a shared batch, those prepared together, strongly co-clustered by F measure. Compared with controls, patients had more of 4 or 5 TRBV segments, including TRBV5-6, TRBV5-1 and TRBV20-1.

Per germline, CDR1 SQVTM and CDR2 ANQGSEA. This CDR3 is built from 14 residues. V was clipped by 3 bases and J by 4 bases, with 15 bases between them. TCR beta cDNA libraries included unique molecular identifiers. TCRdb called the PCR reads again in MiXCR, with one record for every CDR3 protein. The table includes 820,000 or so distinct CDR3 sequences, 53% detected once. The sequenced sample was blood. This receptor was taken from a girl aged 10-17 years with multiple sclerosis. The chain uses TRBV29-1 and TRBJ2-5; D is unresolved. The CDR3 here is CSVEIGRITETQYF. As DNA, the CDR3 is TGCAGCGTTGAGATAGGTAGAATCACAGAGACCCAGTACTTC.